These 15 T cell receptor beta chains were all obtained from the same sample, sequenced in a study of T cells in women clearing cervical HPV infection. Assay used: immunoSEQ multiplex PCR; TCRdb lists only in-frame clones, some missing. The sample table includes 48,000 or so clones. The sample taken for sequencing was blood buffy coat. These receptors came from a woman between 18 and 69 years old with a cervical HPV16 infection that either progressed to CIN3+ or cleared (not recorded which).

As for this clone: The read finishes 3 residues shy of the CDR3 end, and the germline J gene is used to complete it. This sequence joins TRBV7-9 and TRBJ2-1, with a weak D call TRBD2 (6 bases). This CDR3 has 15 residues. The V and J ends lost 7 bases and 3 bases respectively, with 16 bases between them. CDR1 and CDR2 from the germline V gene are SEHNR and FQNEAQ (reference sequence). CDR3 DNA, as far as it was read: TGTGCCAGCACTCGTGTGGGGACTTACTACAATGAG. Encoded protein: CASTRVGTYYNE. The entire CDR3 reads CASTRVGTYYNEQFF. The variable domain in full, with the rest retrieved from reference TRBV7-9 and TRBJ2-1, is DTGVSQNPRHKITKRGQNVTFRCDPISEHNRLYWYRQTLGQGPEFLTYFQNEAQLEKSRLLSDRFSAERPKGSFSTLEIQRTEQGDSAMYLCASTRVGTYYNEQFFGPGTRLTVL.

For this clone: The read gets to within 3 residues of the CDR3 end, and the germline J gene fills in the rest. The chain links TRBV5-1 to TRBJ2-5, with 11 bases fitting TRBD2. V dropped 0 bases and J dropped 0; count of bases not matched to a gene: 7. From germline, CDR1 is SGHRS and CDR2 YFSETQ. The CDR3 runs 18 residues. The CDR3 DNA, read in part, is TGCGCCAGCAGCTTGGGGACCTTGACTAGCGGGAACCAAGAGACC. Translated: CASSLGTLTSGNQET. The full CDR3 sequence reads CASSLGTLTSGNQETQYF.

As regards this clone: The read gets to within 3 residues of the CDR3 end, and the germline J gene fills in the rest. This chain uses TRBV5-1 with TRBJ1-1; D call uncertain. The length of the CDR3 is 15 residues. Germline values: CDR1 SGHRS, CDR2 YFSETQ. V was clipped by 2 bases and J by 1 base, with 12 bases between them. CDR3 DNA (partial): TGCGCCAGCAGCTTAAGACACTCGCCGAACACTGAA. It specifies CASSLRHSPNTE. The full CDR3 is CASSLRHSPNTEAFF.

Worth noting for this clone: Read data end 3 residues before the CDR3 end; the end is taken from the germline J gene. V gene TRBV29-1 combines with J gene TRBJ2-7; 8 bases line up with TRBD1. The germline V gene encodes CDR1 SQVTM and CDR2 ANQGSEA. There are 15 residues in the CDR3. Trimming cost V 6 bases and J 2 bases; bases outside gene matches: 12. CDR3 residues: CSVGLGTGSPYEQYF. The CDR3 bases that were read are TGCAGCGTCGGCCTCGGGACAGGAAGCCCCTACGAG.

A remark on this clone: The read halts 3 residues ahead of the CDR3 end, with the missing end drawn from the germline J gene. This chain links TRBV6-1 with TRBJ1-4; possibly TRBD1 for D (5 bases). Germline values: CDR1 MNHNS, CDR2 SASEGT. There are 13 residues in the CDR3. The CDR3 sequence: CASSEGPALELFF. Partial CDR3 DNA: TGTGCCAGCAGTGAGGGGCCAGCGCTGGAA.

Concerning this clone: The read terminates 3 residues ahead of where the CDR3 ends, so the germline J gene completes it. The chain couples TRBV19 to TRBJ2-1, with a weak D call TRBD1 (5 bases). With 10 bases removed from V and 7 bases from J, the gap between germline ends came to 26 bases. The CDR3 is 16 residues long. Looked up from germline, CDR1 is LNHDA and CDR2 is SQIVND (reference sequence). The DNA read from the CDR3 is TGTGCCACCCACCTGGGGCGTCCGCGGAGTGGGAATGAG. It yields the protein CATHLGRPRSGNE. The full CDR3 protein is CATHLGRPRSGNEQFF.

On this clone itself: The CDR3 extends 3 residues past the end of the read, so its final part is completed from the germline J gene. V usage is TRBV5-5 and J usage is TRBJ2-7; a weak D match, TRBD2 (7 bases). The germline V gene has CDR1 SGHKS and CDR2 YYEKEE (reference sequence). The length of the CDR3 is 14 residues. The V and J ends lost 5 bases and 2 bases respectively, with 14 bases between them. CDR3: CASRGGAGTYEQYF. Partial CDR3 DNA: TGTGCCAGCAGGGGGGGGGCGGGAACCTACGAG.

A word on this clone: The CDR3 end lies 3 residues beyond the end of the read and is filled in from the germline J gene. The chain recombines TRBV28 with TRBJ1-1; D possibly corresponds to TRBD1 (5 bases). The CDR3 consists of 12 residues. Germline V gene lookup returns CDR1 MDHEN and CDR2 SYDVKM. The DNA read from the CDR3 is TGTGCCAGCAGCCACCAGGGTAGGGAA. Translating gives CASSHQGRE. From start to end, the CDR3 is CASSHQGREAFF.

Regarding this clone: Read coverage stops 3 residues before the CDR3 terminus; the germline J gene supplies the remainder. The genes are TRBV5-1 and TRBJ2-7; the D gene is possibly TRBD1 (5 bases). The CDR3 is made up of 11 amino acids. Trimming took 6 bases from V and 5 from J, leaving 9 bases between them. CDR1 is SGHRS, CDR2 YFSETQ, per germline. The sequenced part of the CDR3 DNA is TGCGCCAGCAAGGAAGGGGACGAG. It codes for CASKEGDE. In full, the CDR3 reads CASKEGDEQYF.

As to this clone: The sequenced fragment ends 3 residues before the CDR3 boundary, so the rest is inferred from the germline J gene. The chain links TRBV18 to TRBJ2-2; a possible D gene is TRBD1 (6 bases). CDR1 is KGHSH, CDR2 LQKENI, per germline. CDR3 size: 13 residues. V dropped 6 bases and J dropped 5 bases, with 10 bases sitting between them. The part of the CDR3 DNA that was read is TGTGCCAGCTCCCTCACAGGGACCGGGGAG. It encodes CASSLTGTGE. Given in full, the CDR3 is CASSLTGTGELFF.

In regard to this clone: The sequenced fragment ends 3 residues before the CDR3 boundary, so the rest is inferred from the germline J gene. The gene calls are TRBV19 and TRBJ2-7, with TRBD1 matching over 10 bases. The germline gives CDR1 LNHDA, CDR2 SQIVND (reference sequence). The junction had 8 bases not matched to a gene; V was cut back by 1 base and J by 5 bases. The length of the CDR3 is 16 residues. The covered CDR3 bases are TGTGCCAGTAGTATAGGATCCGGGACAGGGGTGAACGAG. It encodes CASSIGSGTGVNE. The full CDR3 reads CASSIGSGTGVNEQYF.

As concerns this clone: The read halts 3 residues ahead of the CDR3 end, with the missing end drawn from the germline J gene. The chain recombines TRBV11-1 with TRBJ1-5; 7 bases align to TRBD1. The CDR3 runs 14 residues. V lost 5 bases to trimming and J lost 3 bases; unmatched junction nucleotides: 4. The germline V gene has CDR1 SGHAT and CDR2 FQDESV (reference sequence). The part of the CDR3 DNA that was read is TGTGCCAGCAGCACAGGACAGGACAATCAGCCC. Translating gives CASSTGQDNQP. From start to end, the CDR3 is CASSTGQDNQPQHF.

Comment on this clone: The read finishes 3 residues shy of the CDR3 end, and the germline J gene is used to complete it. Other DNA sequences of this sample code for an identical CDR3. The chain links TRBV20-1 to TRBJ2-1, with 7 bases aligning to TRBD2. V was pared by 6 bases and J by 3 bases, with 2 bases of the junction left unmatched. CDR3 length: 12 amino acids. Germline lookup yields CDR1 DFQATT and CDR2 SNEGSKA (reference sequence). The sequenced CDR3 bases are TGCAGTGCGGGCGGGAGCTACAATGAG. Translating gives CSAGGSYNE. From start to end, the CDR3 is CSAGGSYNEQFF.

Of note for this clone: The read finishes 3 residues shy of the CDR3 end, and the germline J gene is used to complete it. The chain joins TRBV29-1 to TRBJ2-1; D is ambiguous. V was pared by 1 base and J by 9 bases, with 4 bases between. The germline CDR1 and CDR2 sequences are SQVTM and ANQGSEA. The CDR3 is 10 residues long. CDR3 bases read: TGCAGCGTTGAAGTCATTGAG. It encodes CSVEVIE. The whole CDR3 region reads CSVEVIEQFF.

To note about this clone: Read sequence stops 3 residues before the CDR3 end, and the germline J gene provides the missing end. The chain has TRBV18 and TRBJ2-1; TRBD2 matches 8 bases. Germline V CDR1 and CDR2: KGHSH, LQKENI. J lost 7 bases, V lost 3 bases, and 11 bases had no gene match. This CDR3 has 16 residues. CDR3 in amino acids: CASSPLRAGGANEQFF. The CDR3 DNA, read in part, is TGTGCCAGCTCACCGTTAAGGGCGGGAGGCGCAAATGAG.